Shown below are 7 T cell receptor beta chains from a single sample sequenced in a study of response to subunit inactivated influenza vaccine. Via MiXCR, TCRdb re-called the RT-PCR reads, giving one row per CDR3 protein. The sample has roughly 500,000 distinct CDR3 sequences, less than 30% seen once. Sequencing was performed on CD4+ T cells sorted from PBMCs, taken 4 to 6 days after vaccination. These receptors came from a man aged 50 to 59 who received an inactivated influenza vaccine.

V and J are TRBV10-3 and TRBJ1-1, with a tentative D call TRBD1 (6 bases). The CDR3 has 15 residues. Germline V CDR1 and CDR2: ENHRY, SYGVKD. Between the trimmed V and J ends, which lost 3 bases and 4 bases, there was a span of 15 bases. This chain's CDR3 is CAISDSRQGLTEAFF. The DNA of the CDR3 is TGTGCCATCAGTGATTCTCGGCAGGGGCTCACTGAAGCTTTCTTT.

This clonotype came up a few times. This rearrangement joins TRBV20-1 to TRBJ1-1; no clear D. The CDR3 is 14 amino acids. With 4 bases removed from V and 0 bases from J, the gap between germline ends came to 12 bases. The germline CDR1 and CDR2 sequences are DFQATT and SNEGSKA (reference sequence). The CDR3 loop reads CSATSGSLNTEAFF. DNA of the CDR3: TGCAGTGCTACCTCGGGTTCCTTGAACACTGAAGCTTTCTTT.

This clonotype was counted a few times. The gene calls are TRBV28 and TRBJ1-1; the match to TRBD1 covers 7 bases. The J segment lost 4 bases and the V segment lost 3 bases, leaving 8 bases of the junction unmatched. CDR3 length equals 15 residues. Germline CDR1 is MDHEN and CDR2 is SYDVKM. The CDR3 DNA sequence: TGTGCCAGCAGTTTGGGAGAGGGGGCGAGCACTGAAGCTTTCTTT. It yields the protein CASSLGEGASTEAFF.

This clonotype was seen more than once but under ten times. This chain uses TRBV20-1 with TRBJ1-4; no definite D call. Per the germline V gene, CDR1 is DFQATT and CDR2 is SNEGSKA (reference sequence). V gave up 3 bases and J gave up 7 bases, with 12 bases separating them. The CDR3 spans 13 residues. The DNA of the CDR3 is TGCAGTGCTAGTGCGGGAACTGGTGAAAAACTGTTTTTT. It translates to CSASAGTGEKLFF.

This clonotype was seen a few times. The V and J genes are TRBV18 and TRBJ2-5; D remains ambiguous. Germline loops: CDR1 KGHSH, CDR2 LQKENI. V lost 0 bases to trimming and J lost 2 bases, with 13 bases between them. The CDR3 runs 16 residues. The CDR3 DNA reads TGTGCCAGCTCACCACCGAATAAGGGCAGACAAGAGACCCAGTACTTC. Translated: CASSPPNKGRQETQYF.

The CDR3 loop reads CASSQSIRGGRSYEQYF. CDR3 coding DNA: TGCGCCAGCAGCCAATCCATCCGGGGGGGCAGGTCCTACGAGCAGTACTTC. The rearrangement joins TRBV4-3 to TRBJ2-7, with TRBD2 matching over 8 bases. Germline V lookup: CDR1 LGHNA, CDR2 YSLEER. This CDR3 has 17 residues. The trim removed 2 bases at V and 1 base at J, leaving 10 bases unmatched.

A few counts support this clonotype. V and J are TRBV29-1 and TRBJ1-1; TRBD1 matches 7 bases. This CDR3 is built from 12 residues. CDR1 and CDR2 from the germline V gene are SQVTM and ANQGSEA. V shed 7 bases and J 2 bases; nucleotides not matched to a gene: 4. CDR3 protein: CSDGTVNTEAFF. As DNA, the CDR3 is TGCAGCGACGGGACAGTTAACACTGAAGCTTTCTTT.